This T cell receptor beta chain was recorded in a study of shared clonotypes between healthy human individuals. Whole-study context: Serving as donors were two women and a few men, whose ages spanned 18 to 49.

Once extracted for a subset, genomic DNA was divided evenly among several immunoSEQ plates. Unsorted PBMC DNA went through sequencing on ten immunoSEQ deep assay plates. Libraries were prepared by immunoSEQ multiplex PCR; TCRdb keeps only in-frame clonotypes and omits some of them. The sample shows fewer than 650,000 clones, roughly 79% of them seen only once. The CDR3 totals 15 residues. The ends were cut back, 1 base at V and 5 bases at J, with 12 bases in the middle. CDR1 MNHNS and CDR2 SASEGT come from the germline V gene. All participating donors were Caucasian adults from Nashville, Tennessee. Material for sequencing was PBMCs. The gene calls are TRBV6-1 and TRBJ2-1; D remains ambiguous. The receptor was isolated from a woman in her thirties or forties in good health. Some clones in this sample may be carry-over from other donors' samples. The CDR3 region is CASSEDRSRNNEQFF. Here the CDR3 DNA reads TGTGCCAGCAGTGAAGATAGGTCGCGGAACAATGAGCAGTTCTTC.